These T cell receptor beta chains were read from a single sample in a study of blood T cells in healthy people across ages. Each CDR3 protein is one row after TCRdb ran MiXCR on the 5' RACE reads. Counted here are roughly 560,000 distinct CDR3 sequences, under 30% occurring once; the ten biggest clones make up roughly 9.4%. These sequences were also reported in another study, on T cells of mothers and their children.

Input material: blood. The receptors stem from a boy aged 5-17 years in good health. Each CDR3 is given without its conserved first and last residue. Each record gives: J gene, V gene, CDR3 length, clone size, CDR3 protein. Not all rows give a size; the values are once, few, many and, for expanded clones, a class.

j_gene: TRBJ2-1
v_gene: TRBV29-1
len: 10
abundance: few
CDR3aa: SVDASWSEQF

j_gene: TRBJ2-5
v_gene: TRBV7-9
len: 14
abundance: few
CDR3aa: ASSLPNGASGETQY

j_gene: TRBJ2-2
v_gene: TRBV7-2
len: 12
abundance: few
CDR3aa: ASSVGLNTGELF

j_gene: TRBJ2-1
v_gene: TRBV7-3
len: 15
abundance: few
CDR3aa: TSSSTHGQMTSGRKF

j_gene: TRBJ2-5
v_gene: TRBV7-9
len: 13
abundance: -
CDR3aa: ASSLEIALGETQY

j_gene: TRBJ1-2
v_gene: TRBV4-3
len: 13
abundance: -
CDR3aa: ASSQVARDRAGYT

j_gene: TRBJ2-7
v_gene: TRBV7-9
len: 14
abundance: few
CDR3aa: ASSLAEGLAGIEQY

j_gene: TRBJ1-1
v_gene: TRBV11-2
len: 12
abundance: -
CDR3aa: ASSPTEISTEAF

j_gene: TRBJ1-4
v_gene: TRBV4-3
len: 15
abundance: -
CDR3aa: ASSQDSEGAANEKLS

j_gene: TRBJ2-3
v_gene: TRBV7-3
len: 12
abundance: -
CDR3aa: ASSLTVTADTQY

j_gene: TRBJ2-7
v_gene: TRBV28
len: 15
abundance: -
CDR3aa: ASSLWVGDRASYEQY

j_gene: TRBJ2-3
v_gene: TRBV20-1
len: 14
abundance: -
CDR3aa: SATGTSGTSTDTQY

j_gene: -
v_gene: TRBV18
len: 11
abundance: -
CDR3aa: ASSPSRNNEQF

j_gene: TRBJ1-2
v_gene: TRBV7-9
len: 12
abundance: many
CDR3aa: ASLKTGLDYGYT